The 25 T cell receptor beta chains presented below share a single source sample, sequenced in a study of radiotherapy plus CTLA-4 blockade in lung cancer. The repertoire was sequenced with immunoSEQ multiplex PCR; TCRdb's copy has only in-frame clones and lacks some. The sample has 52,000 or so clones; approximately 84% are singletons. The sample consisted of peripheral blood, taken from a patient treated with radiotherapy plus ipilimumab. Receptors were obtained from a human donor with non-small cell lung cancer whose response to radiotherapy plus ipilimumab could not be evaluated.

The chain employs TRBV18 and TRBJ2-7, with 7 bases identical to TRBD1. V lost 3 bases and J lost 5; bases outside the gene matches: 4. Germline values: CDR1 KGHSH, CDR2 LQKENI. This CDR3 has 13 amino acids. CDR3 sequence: CASSPRTGHEQYF. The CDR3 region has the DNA TGTGCCAGCTCACCCCGGACAGGCCACGAGCAGTACTTC.

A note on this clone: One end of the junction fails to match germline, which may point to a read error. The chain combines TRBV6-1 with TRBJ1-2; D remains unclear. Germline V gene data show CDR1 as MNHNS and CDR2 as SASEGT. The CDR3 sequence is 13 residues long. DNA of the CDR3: TGTGCCAGCAGCCCTTCAGCTAACTATGGCTACGCCTTC. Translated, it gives CASSPSANYGYAF.

The CDR3 spells CASSKALIQGQQPQHF. In nucleotides, the CDR3 is TGTGCCAGCAGCAAAGCGCTAATACAGGGCCAACAGCCCCAGCATTTT. V is TRBV21-1 and J is TRBJ1-5; the D call in the table, TRBD1, was not verified against the DNA. TRBV21-1 is a listed pseudogene. The CDR3 runs 16 residues.

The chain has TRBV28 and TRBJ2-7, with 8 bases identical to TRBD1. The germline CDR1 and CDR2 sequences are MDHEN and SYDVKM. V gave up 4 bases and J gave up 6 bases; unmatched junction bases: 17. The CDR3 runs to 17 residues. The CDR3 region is CASSSPPGQATVGEQYF. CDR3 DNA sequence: TGTGCCAGCAGTTCGCCTCCGGGACAGGCGACTGTTGGCGAGCAGTACTTC.

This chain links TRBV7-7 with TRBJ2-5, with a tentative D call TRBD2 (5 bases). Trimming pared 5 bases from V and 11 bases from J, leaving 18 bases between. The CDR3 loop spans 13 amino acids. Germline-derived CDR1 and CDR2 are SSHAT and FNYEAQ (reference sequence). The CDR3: CASSPHGPGEQYF. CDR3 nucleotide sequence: TGTGCCAGCAGCCCCCACGGGCCTGGGGAGCAGTACTTC.

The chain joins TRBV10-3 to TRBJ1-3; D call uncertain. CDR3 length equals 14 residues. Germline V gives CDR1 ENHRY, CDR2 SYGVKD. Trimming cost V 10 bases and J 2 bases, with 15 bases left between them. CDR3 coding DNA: TGTGCCACCGGGCCCGGGAGGGCTGGAAACACCATATATTTT. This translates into CATGPGRAGNTIYF.

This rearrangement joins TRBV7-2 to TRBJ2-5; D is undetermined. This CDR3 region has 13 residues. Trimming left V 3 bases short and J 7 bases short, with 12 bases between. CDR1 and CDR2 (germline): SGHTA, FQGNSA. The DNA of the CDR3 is TGTGCCAGCAGCTTGTCTCCACCCGGGACCCAGTACTTC. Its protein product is CASSLSPPGTQYF.

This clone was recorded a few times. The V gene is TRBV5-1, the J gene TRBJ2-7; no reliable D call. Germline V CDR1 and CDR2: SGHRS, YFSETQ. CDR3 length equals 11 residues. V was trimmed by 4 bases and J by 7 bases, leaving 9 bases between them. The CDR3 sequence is CASSLEREQYF. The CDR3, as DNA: TGCGCCAGCAGCCTAGAAAGGGAGCAGTACTTC.

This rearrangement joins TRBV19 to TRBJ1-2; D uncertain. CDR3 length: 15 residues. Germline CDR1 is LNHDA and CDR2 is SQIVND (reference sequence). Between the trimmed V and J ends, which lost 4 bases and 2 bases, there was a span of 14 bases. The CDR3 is CASSNREIPNYGYTF. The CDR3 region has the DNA TGTGCCAGTAGTAATCGGGAGATACCCAACTATGGCTACACCTTC.

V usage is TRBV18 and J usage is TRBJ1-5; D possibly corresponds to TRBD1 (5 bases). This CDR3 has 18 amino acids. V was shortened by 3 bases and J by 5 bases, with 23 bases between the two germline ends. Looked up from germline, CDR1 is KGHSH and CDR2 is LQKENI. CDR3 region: CASSPYVAGGGADQPQHF. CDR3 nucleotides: TGTGCCAGCTCACCTTACGTGGCGGGGGGAGGGGCGGATCAGCCCCAGCATTTT.

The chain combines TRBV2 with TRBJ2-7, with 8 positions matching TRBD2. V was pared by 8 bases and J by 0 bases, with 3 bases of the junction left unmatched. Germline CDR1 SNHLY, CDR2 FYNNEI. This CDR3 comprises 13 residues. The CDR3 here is CASGGTSSYEQYF. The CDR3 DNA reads TGTGCCAGCGGCGGGACTAGCTCCTACGAGCAGTACTTC.

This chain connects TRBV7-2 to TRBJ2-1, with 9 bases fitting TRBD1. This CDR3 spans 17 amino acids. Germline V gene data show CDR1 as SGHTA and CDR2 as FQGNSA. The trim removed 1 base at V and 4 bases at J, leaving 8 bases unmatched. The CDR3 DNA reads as TGTGCCAGCAGCTTAGGATCCCGACAGGGGGGATACAATGAGCAGTTCTTC. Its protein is CASSLGSRQGGYNEQFF. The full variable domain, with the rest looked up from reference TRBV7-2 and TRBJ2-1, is GAGVSQSPSNKVTEKGKDVELRCDPISGHTALYWYRQSLGQGLEFLIYFQGNSAPDKSGLPSDRFSAERTGGSVSTLTIQRTQQEDSAVYLCASSLGSRQGGYNEQFFGPGTRLTVL.

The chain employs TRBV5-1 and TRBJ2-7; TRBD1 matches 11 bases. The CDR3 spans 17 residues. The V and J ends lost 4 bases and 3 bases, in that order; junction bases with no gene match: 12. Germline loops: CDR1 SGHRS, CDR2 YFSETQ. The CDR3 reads CASSRGQGAILGYEQYF. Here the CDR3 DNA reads TGCGCCAGCAGCCGTGGACAGGGGGCAATTCTCGGCTACGAGCAGTACTTC.

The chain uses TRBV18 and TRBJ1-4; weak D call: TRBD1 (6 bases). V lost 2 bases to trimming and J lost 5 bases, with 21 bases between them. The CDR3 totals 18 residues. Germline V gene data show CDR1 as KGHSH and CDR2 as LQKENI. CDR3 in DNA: TGTGCCAGCTCACCAGGGCCCGCTAGACGGCAGGGGAATGAAAAACTGTTTTTT. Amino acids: CASSPGPARRQGNEKLFF.

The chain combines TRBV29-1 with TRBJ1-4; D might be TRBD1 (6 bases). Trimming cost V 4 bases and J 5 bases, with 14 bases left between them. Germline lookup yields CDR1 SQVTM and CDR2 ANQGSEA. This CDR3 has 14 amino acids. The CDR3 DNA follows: TGCAGCGTTGGGGGGACAATGCACAATGAAAAACTGTTTTTT. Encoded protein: CSVGGTMHNEKLFF. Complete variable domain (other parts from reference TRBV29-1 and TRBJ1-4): SAVISQKPSRDICQRGTSLTIQCQVDSQVTMMFWYRQQPGQSLTLIATANQGSEATYESGFVIDKFPISRPNLTFSTLTVSNMSPEDSSIYLCSVGGTMHNEKLFFGSGTQLSVL.

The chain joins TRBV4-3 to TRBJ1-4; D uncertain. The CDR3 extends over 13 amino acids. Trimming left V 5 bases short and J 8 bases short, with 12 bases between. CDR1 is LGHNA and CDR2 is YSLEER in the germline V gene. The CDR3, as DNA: TGCGCCAGCAGCAAGTGGGGAGGGGAAAAACTGTTTTTT. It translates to CASSKWGGEKLFF.

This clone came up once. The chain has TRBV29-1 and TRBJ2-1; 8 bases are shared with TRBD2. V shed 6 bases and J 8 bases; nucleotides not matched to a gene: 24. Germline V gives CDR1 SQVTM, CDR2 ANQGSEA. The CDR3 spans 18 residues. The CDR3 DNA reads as TGCAGCGTCTCACCTCCGGCCAGCGGGAGTAGACGATCCCATGAGCAGTTCTTC. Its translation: CSVSPPASGSRRSHEQFF.

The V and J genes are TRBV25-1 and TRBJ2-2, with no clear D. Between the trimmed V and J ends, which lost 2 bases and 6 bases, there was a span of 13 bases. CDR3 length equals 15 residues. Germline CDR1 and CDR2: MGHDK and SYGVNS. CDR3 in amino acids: CASSEDSVWSGELFF. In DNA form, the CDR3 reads TGTGCCAGCAGTGAAGACTCGGTATGGTCCGGGGAGCTGTTTTTT.

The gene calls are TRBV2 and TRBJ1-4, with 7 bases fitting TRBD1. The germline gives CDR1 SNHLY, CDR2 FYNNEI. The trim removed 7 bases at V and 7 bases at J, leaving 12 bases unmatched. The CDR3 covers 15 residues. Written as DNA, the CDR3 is TGTGCCAGCACTTGGGACAGCTCAGTAATTGAAAAACTGTTTTTT. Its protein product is CASTWDSSVIEKLFF.

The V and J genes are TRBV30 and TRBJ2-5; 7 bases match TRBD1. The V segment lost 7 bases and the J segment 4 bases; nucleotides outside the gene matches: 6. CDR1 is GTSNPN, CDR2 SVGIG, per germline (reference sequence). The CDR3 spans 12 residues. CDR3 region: CAYRGYGETQYF. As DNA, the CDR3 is TGTGCCTACAGGGGTTATGGAGAGACCCAGTACTTC.

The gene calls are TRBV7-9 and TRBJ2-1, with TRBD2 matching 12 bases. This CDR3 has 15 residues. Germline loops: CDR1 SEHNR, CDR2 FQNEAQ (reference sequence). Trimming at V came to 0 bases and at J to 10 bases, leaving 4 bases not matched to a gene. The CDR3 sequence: CASSLATGTSGEQFF. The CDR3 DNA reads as TGTGCCAGCAGCTTAGCTACCGGGACTAGCGGGGAGCAGTTCTTC.

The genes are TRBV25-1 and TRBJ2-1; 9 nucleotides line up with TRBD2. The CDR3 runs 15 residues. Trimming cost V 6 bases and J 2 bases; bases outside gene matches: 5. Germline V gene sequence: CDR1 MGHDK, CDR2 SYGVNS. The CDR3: CASRPGLAPYNEQFF. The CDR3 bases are TGTGCCAGCAGACCGGGACTAGCCCCCTACAATGAGCAGTTCTTC.

This CDR3 is CASGSGQAYEQYF. CDR3 DNA sequence: TGTGCCAGCGGCTCGGGACAGGCCTACGAGCAGTACTTC. V is TRBV6-5 and J is TRBJ2-7, with TRBD1 matching over 8 bases. This CDR3 is built from 13 residues. CDR1 MNHEY and CDR2 SVGAGI come from the germline V gene. The ends lost 8 bases at V and 2 bases at J; junction bases unmatched: 5.

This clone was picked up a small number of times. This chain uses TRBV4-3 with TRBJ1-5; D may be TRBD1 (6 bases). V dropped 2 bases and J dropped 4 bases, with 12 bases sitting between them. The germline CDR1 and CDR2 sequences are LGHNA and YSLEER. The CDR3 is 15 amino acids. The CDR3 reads CASSQYQGKNQPQHF. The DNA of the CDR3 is TGCGCCAGCAGCCAATATCAGGGGAAGAATCAGCCCCAGCATTTT.

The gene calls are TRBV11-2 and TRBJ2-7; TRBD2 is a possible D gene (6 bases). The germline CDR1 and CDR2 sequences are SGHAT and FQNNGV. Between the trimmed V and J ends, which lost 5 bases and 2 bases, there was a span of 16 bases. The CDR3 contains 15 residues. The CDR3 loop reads CASSPGWGVAYEQYF. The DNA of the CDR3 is TGTGCCAGCAGCCCGGGGTGGGGGGTCGCCTACGAGCAGTACTTC. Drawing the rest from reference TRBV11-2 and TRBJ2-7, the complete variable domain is EAGVAQSPRYKIIEKRQSVAFWCNPISGHATLYWYQQILGQGPKLLIQFQNNGVVDDSQLPKDRFSAERLKGVDSTLKIQPAKLEDSAVYLCASSPGWGVAYEQYFGPGTRLTVT.